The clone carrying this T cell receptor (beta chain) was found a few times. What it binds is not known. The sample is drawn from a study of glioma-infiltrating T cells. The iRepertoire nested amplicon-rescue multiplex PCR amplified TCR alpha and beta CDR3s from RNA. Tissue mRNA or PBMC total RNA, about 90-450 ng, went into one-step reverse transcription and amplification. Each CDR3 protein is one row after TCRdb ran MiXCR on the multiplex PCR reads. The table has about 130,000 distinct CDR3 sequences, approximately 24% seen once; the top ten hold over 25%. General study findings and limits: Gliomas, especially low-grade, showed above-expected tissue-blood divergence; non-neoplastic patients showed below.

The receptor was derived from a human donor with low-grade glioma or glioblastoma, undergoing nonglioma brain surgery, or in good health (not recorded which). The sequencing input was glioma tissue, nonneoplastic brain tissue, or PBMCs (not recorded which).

CDR3 protein: CASSRGGHQPQHF. The DNA for the CDR3 is TGTGCCAGCAGCCGGGGGGGTCATCAGCCCCAGCATTTT. The V call is TRBV3-1, the J call TRBJ1-5, with D possibly matching TRBD1 (5 bases). Germline-derived CDR1 and CDR2 are LGHDT and YNNKEL (reference sequence). V was shortened by 4 bases and J by 5 bases, with 9 bases between the two germline ends. CDR3 length: 13 residues.